Below are 4 T cell receptor beta chains sequenced from a single sample in a study of blood T cell repertoires in COVID-19. Using immunoSEQ multiplex PCR, the repertoire was profiled, and TCRdb retains in-frame clones only, with some absent. The data contain about 25,000 clones, around 85% of them seen just once; the ten biggest clones take up 45% to 55%. The source material was peripheral blood. The receptors here all came from a man aged 45-65 years with active or convalescent COVID-19.

The chain links TRBV28 to TRBJ2-7, with TRBD1 matching over 7 bases. The V gene's germline CDR1 is MDHEN and CDR2 SYDVKM. The CDR3 totals 15 residues. J lost 0 bases, V lost 6 bases, and 8 bases had no gene match. The CDR3 protein is CASSPWTGVSYEQYF. CDR3 DNA: TGTGCCAGCAGCCCTTGGACAGGAGTCTCCTACGAGCAGTACTTC.

The rearrangement links TRBV6-5 to TRBJ1-2; no clear D gene. Germline assignment: CDR1 MNHEY and CDR2 SVGAGI. Trimming took off 0 bases at V and 5 bases at J, with 13 bases between the two ends. The length of the CDR3 is 15 residues. CDR3 nucleotides: TGTGCCAGCAGTTACTCCCGTAAAGGGAGGTATGGCTACACCTTC. Encoded protein: CASSYSRKGRYGYTF.

The J gene is TRBJ1-5, the V gene TRBV4-1; 7 bases map to TRBD1. Per germline, CDR1 MGHRA and CDR2 YSYEKL. The CDR3 is 17 amino acids. Trimming removed 1 base from V and 5 bases from J; junction bases left unmatched: 11. As DNA, the CDR3 is TGCGCCAGCAGCCAAGTCTTTAGCGTGACAGGGTATCAGCCCCAGCATTTT. Translating gives CASSQVFSVTGYQPQHF.

This clone was counted a few times. This chain joins TRBV5-5 and TRBJ1-5, with 10 bases that match TRBD1. Per the germline V gene, CDR1 is SGHKS and CDR2 is YYEKEE (reference sequence). With V trimmed by 4 bases and J by 9 bases, 19 bases remained unmatched. The CDR3 has 18 residues. The CDR3 spells CASSLRDRGRTRRGPQHF. The CDR3 DNA reads as TGTGCCAGCAGCCTCCGGGACAGGGGACGAACCCGCCGTGGGCCCCAGCATTTT.